This entry lists 20 T cell receptor beta chains sequenced from one sample in a study of OX40 agonist ivuxolimab in advanced cancers. The table came from immunoSEQ multiplex PCR; TCRdb's copy has only in-frame clones and leaves some out. The sample lists some 63,000 clones, about 94% occurring once. The source material was CD4+ or CD8+ T cells sorted from blood, sampled in a trial of the OX40 agonist ivuxolimab. Receptors were obtained from an adult with an advanced solid tumor such as melanoma, head and neck, liver or kidney cancer.

V is TRBV7-6 and J is TRBJ1-2, with D possibly matching TRBD1 (6 bases). The CDR3 loop spans 13 amino acids. Germline CDR1 and CDR2: SGHVS and FNYEAQ. Deletions cut 6 bases from V and 2 bases from J, with 10 bases between. This chain's CDR3 is CASSEGVNYGYTF. The CDR3 DNA reads as TGTGCCAGCAGTGAGGGGGTAAACTATGGCTACACCTTC.

The chain couples TRBV4-1 to TRBJ2-3; D is tentatively TRBD1 or TRBD2 (5 bases each). Germline V lookup: CDR1 MGHRA, CDR2 YSYEKL. CDR3 length: 17 residues. The V end lost 0 bases, the J end lost 1 base, and 14 bases lay between the germline ends. CDR3 coding DNA: TGCGCCAGCAGCCAAGATTTGCTCCGAGGGGGCACAGATACGCAGTATTTT. It yields the protein CASSQDLLRGGTDTQYF.

V and J are TRBV5-4 and TRBJ1-1; D not resolved. This CDR3 contains 12 residues. Looked up from germline, CDR1 is SGHNT and CDR2 is YYREEE (reference sequence). Trimming took 4 bases from V and 3 from J, leaving 7 bases between them. This CDR3 reads CASSDSYTEAFF. In nucleotides, the CDR3 is TGTGCCAGCAGCGACTCGTACACTGAAGCTTTCTTT.

The V gene is TRBV19, the J gene TRBJ1-3; possibly TRBD1 for D (5 bases). From germline, CDR1 is LNHDA and CDR2 SQIVND (reference sequence). Trimming took 1 base from V and 2 from J, leaving 9 bases between them. The CDR3 contains 15 residues. The CDR3 loop is CASSIAGTAGNTIYF. The CDR3 DNA reads TGTGCCAGTAGTATAGCAGGGACCGCTGGAAACACCATATATTTT. Full variable domain (rest looked up from reference TRBV19 and TRBJ1-3): DGGITQSPKYLFRKEGQNVTLSCEQNLNHDAMYWYRQDPGQGLRLIYYSQIVNDFQKGDIAEGYSVSREKKESFPLTVTSAQKNPTAFYLCASSIAGTAGNTIYFGEGSWLTVV.

This clone was recorded a few times. The J gene is TRBJ2-7, the V gene TRBV27; tentative D call: TRBD1 (5 bases). Germline lookup yields CDR1 MNHEY and CDR2 SMNVEV (reference sequence). The germline V and J ends were trimmed by 6 bases and 0 bases, with 9 bases remaining between them. This CDR3 spans 13 amino acids. CDR3 sequence reads: CASSSQGSYEQYF. As DNA, the CDR3 is TGTGCCAGCAGCTCCCAGGGCTCCTACGAGCAGTACTTC.

V is TRBV19 and J is TRBJ1-5; 9 positions match TRBD1. CDR1 is LNHDA and CDR2 is SQIVND in the germline V gene (reference sequence). The CDR3 totals 16 residues. V shed 5 bases, J shed 9 bases, and the junction held 14 bases outside the gene matches. The CDR3 DNA sequence: TGTGCCAGTAGTTCCCCCCGGAGGGACAGGGAGAGGCCCCAGCATTTT. This codes for CASSSPRRDRERPQHF.

This clone was picked up one time. J is TRBJ2-3 and V is TRBV11-3; weak D call: TRBD1 (5 bases). V was shortened by 0 bases and J by 1 base, with 5 bases between the two germline ends. CDR1 is SGHNT and CDR2 is YENEEA in the germline V gene. The CDR3 runs to 14 residues. CDR3 in amino acids: CASSLDRGTDTQYF. CDR3 DNA: TGTGCCAGCAGCTTAGACAGGGGCACAGATACGCAGTATTTT. The entire variable domain, with the rest obtained from reference TRBV11-3 and TRBJ2-3, is as follows: EAGVVQSPRYKIIEKKQPVAFWCNPISGHNTLYWYLQNLGQGPELLIRYENEEAVDDSQLPKDRFSAERLKGVDSTLKIQPAELGDSAVYLCASSLDRGTDTQYFGPGTRLTVL.

The gene calls are TRBV7-2 and TRBJ2-5; 15 bases are shared with TRBD2. This CDR3 has 16 residues. J was trimmed by 5 bases and V by 5 bases; bases with no gene match: 6. Germline CDR1 reads SGHTA; CDR2 reads FQGNSA. Here the CDR3 DNA reads TGTGCCAGCAGCCTCGGACTAGCGGGAGGGCCGGAGACCCAGTACTTC. Its protein product is CASSLGLAGGPETQYF.

V gene TRBV27 combines with J gene TRBJ2-7; the D gene is possibly TRBD2 (5 bases). V was cut by 4 bases and J by 9 bases, with 13 bases left in between. CDR3 length: 12 amino acids. Germline V gives CDR1 MNHEY, CDR2 SMNVEV (reference sequence). CDR3 loop: CASSSRAEAQYF. Written as DNA, the CDR3 is TGTGCCAGCAGTTCTAGGGCGGAGGCGCAGTACTTC.

The chain joins TRBV7-6 to TRBJ2-1, with 11 positions matching TRBD2. This CDR3 spans 14 amino acids. Losses at the gene ends were 3 bases for V and 6 bases for J; bases not matched to a gene: 1. Germline V gene sequence: CDR1 SGHVS, CDR2 FNYEAQ. Here the CDR3 reads CASSFSGRGNEQFF. The DNA of the CDR3 is TGTGCCAGCAGCTTTAGCGGGAGGGGCAATGAGCAGTTCTTC.

V gene TRBV7-9 combines with J gene TRBJ2-1, with D maybe TRBD2 (6 bases). The CDR3 covers 15 residues. Per the germline V gene, CDR1 is SEHNR and CDR2 is FQNEAQ (reference sequence). Trimming left V 5 bases short and J 3 bases short, with 14 bases between. CDR3 sequence reads: CASSPLAGNYNEQFF. In DNA form, the CDR3 reads TGTGCCAGCAGCCCCCTCGCGGGGAACTACAATGAGCAGTTCTTC.

The V and J genes are TRBV7-9 and TRBJ2-3; TRBD2 matches at 8 bases. CDR1 is SEHNR, CDR2 FQNEAQ, per germline (reference sequence). V was clipped by 1 base and J by 1 base; unmatched bases: 13. The CDR3 consists of 19 residues. CDR3 residues: CASSLGWGPSGLRTDTQYF. For the CDR3, the DNA is TGTGCCAGCAGCTTAGGTTGGGGGCCTAGCGGGTTACGCACAGATACGCAGTATTTT.

This clone was picked up a small number of times. The rearrangement uses TRBV27 and TRBJ2-7; possibly TRBD1 for D (6 bases). Germline-derived CDR1 and CDR2 are MNHEY and SMNVEV (reference sequence). The CDR3 contains 13 residues. V was pared by 6 bases and J by 3 bases, with 12 bases between. The CDR3 nucleotides are TGTGCCAGCAGCCCAACAGGGAACTACGAGCAGTACTTC. Protein product: CASSPTGNYEQYF.

The CDR3 protein is CASAGLGWGYTF. DNA for the CDR3: TGTGCCAGCGCGGGCCTCGGTTGGGGCTACACCTTC. V gene TRBV19 combines with J gene TRBJ1-2; D is undetermined. The CDR3 has 12 residues. V was trimmed by 9 bases and J by 8 bases, leaving 16 bases between them. Looked up from germline, CDR1 is LNHDA and CDR2 is SQIVND (reference sequence).

This clone was seen a single time. The rearrangement links TRBV7-3 to TRBJ2-1; TRBD1 agrees at 11 bases. J gave up 2 bases and V 0 bases, and 3 bases lay outside the gene matches. The germline CDR1 and CDR2 sequences are SGHTA and FQGTGA. The CDR3 covers 17 residues. The CDR3 protein is CASSLTEGQGAYNEQFF. CDR3 DNA sequence: TGTGCCAGCAGCTTAACGGAGGGACAGGGGGCCTACAATGAGCAGTTCTTC.

The genes are TRBV9 and TRBJ1-1; D gene unclear. V was shortened by 4 bases and J by 3 bases, with 7 bases between the two germline ends. This CDR3 spans 12 amino acids. The germline CDR1 and CDR2 sequences are SGDLS and YYNGEE. CDR3 sequence reads: CASSPRDTEAFF. Here the CDR3 DNA reads TGTGCCAGCAGCCCGCGGGACACTGAAGCTTTCTTT. Full variable domain (outside the CDR3, taken from reference TRBV9 and TRBJ1-1): DSGVTQTPKHLITATGQRVTLRCSPRSGDLSVYWYQQSLDQGLQFLIQYYNGEERAKGNILERFSAQQFPDLHSELNLSSLELGDSALYFCASSPRDTEAFFGQGTRLTVV.

The CDR3 protein is CASSIATGPYYGYTF. CDR3 bases: TGTGCCAGTAGTATAGCGACAGGGCCTTACTATGGCTACACCTTC. The chain carries TRBV19 and TRBJ1-2, with TRBD1 matching 7 bases. The CDR3 is 15 amino acids. The junction had 5 bases not matched to a gene; V was cut back by 1 base and J by 3 bases. The germline CDR1 and CDR2 sequences are LNHDA and SQIVND (reference sequence).

The chain combines TRBV13 with TRBJ2-5; no clear D gene. V was shortened by 5 bases and J by 2 bases, with 18 bases between the two germline ends. Germline values: CDR1 PRHDT, CDR2 FYEKMQ (reference sequence). The CDR3 spans 16 residues. The CDR3 region has the DNA TGTGCCAGCAGCCTCAAGCTTGGGATCCAACAAGAGACCCAGTACTTC. Protein product: CASSLKLGIQQETQYF.

The J gene is TRBJ2-7, the V gene TRBV7-6, with D possibly matching TRBD2 (6 bases). CDR1 is SGHVS and CDR2 is FNYEAQ in the germline V gene. CDR3 length: 14 residues. Trimming left V 5 bases short and J 5 bases short, with 16 bases between. In nucleotides, the CDR3 is TGTGCCAGCAGCCAGGTAGCGGTTCGCGACGAGCAGTACTTC. Translated, it gives CASSQVAVRDEQYF. The full variable domain, rest sourced from reference TRBV7-6 and TRBJ2-7, is GAGVSQSPRYKVTKRGQDVALRCDPISGHVSLYWYRQALGQGPEFLTYFNYEAQQDKSGLPNDRFSAERPEGSISTLTIQRTEQRDSAMYRCASSQVAVRDEQYFGPGTRLTVT.

The chain combines TRBV10-3 with TRBJ1-3, with unresolved D. From germline, CDR1 is ENHRY and CDR2 SYGVKD. The CDR3 has 14 residues. V was shortened by 11 bases and J by 0 bases, with 14 bases between the two germline ends. The CDR3 is CASGEGYSGNTIYF. The CDR3 nucleotides are TGTGCCTCAGGCGAGGGCTACTCTGGAAACACCATATATTTT.